This entry features one T cell receptor beta chain sequence. This specimen comes from a study of blood T cell repertoires in COVID-19. CDR3 length: 15 residues. V was pared by 5 bases and J by 6 bases, with 16 bases between. Germline values: CDR1 SEHNR, CDR2 FQNEAQ (reference sequence). Assay: immunoSEQ multiplex PCR; the TCRdb copy retains only in-frame clones and omits some. The sample carries about 380,000 clones, around 85% recorded once. This chain joins TRBV7-9 and TRBJ1-4, with unresolved D. The receptor was isolated from a woman aged 18 to 35 with acute or convalescent COVID-19. Sequenced: peripheral blood. The DNA of the CDR3 is TGTGCCAGCAGCCCGCCGAAGATCGAGTATGAAAAACTGTTTTTT. It translates to CASSPPKIEYEKLFF. The variable domain in full, with the rest retrieved from reference TRBV7-9 and TRBJ1-4, is DTGVSQNPRHKITKRGQNVTFRCDPISEHNRLYWYRQTLGQGPEFLTYFQNEAQLEKSRLLSDRFSAERPKGSFSTLEIQRTEQGDSAMYLCASSPPKIEYEKLFFGSGTQLSVL.